Shown below are 13 T cell receptor beta chains from a single sample sequenced in a study of blood T cell repertoires in COVID-19. Sequencing used immunoSEQ multiplex PCR; TCRdb keeps in-frame clones, though not all of them. The sample lists some 250,000 clones; about 90% were seen once. The sample comprised peripheral blood. The receptors originated from a man aged 55 to 70 who had recovered from COVID-19.

The genes are TRBV5-1 and TRBJ2-2, with D perhaps matching TRBD2 (6 bases). V shed 5 bases and J shed 10 bases, with 21 bases lying between them. CDR1 is SGHRS and CDR2 is YFSETQ in the germline V gene. This CDR3 has 15 amino acids. CDR3 sequence reads: CASRVDGGSREELFF. The CDR3 DNA reads TGCGCCAGCAGGGTCGACGGGGGATCGAGAGAGGAGCTGTTTTTT.

The chain links TRBV15 to TRBJ2-7, with D maybe TRBD1 (6 bases). Deletions cut 4 bases from V and 4 bases from J, with 14 bases between. The CDR3 is 14 residues long. Germline values: CDR1 LNHNV, CDR2 YYDKDF (reference sequence). As DNA, the CDR3 is TGTGCCACCAGCACCCGGACAGAACCTTACGAGCAGTACTTC. Translated: CATSTRTEPYEQYF.

The chain has TRBV30 and TRBJ1-4, with 9 bases lining up with TRBD1. Germline lookup yields CDR1 GTSNPN and CDR2 SVGIG (reference sequence). The V gene end was trimmed by 5 bases and the J gene end by 8 bases; junction bases not matched to a gene: 9. The CDR3 runs to 14 residues. This chain's CDR3 is CAWGTGGLGEKLFF. CDR3 nucleotides: TGTGCCTGGGGTACAGGGGGCTTAGGCGAAAAACTGTTTTTT.

The genes are TRBV19 and TRBJ1-2, with 8 bases fitting TRBD1. The CDR3 length is 15 residues. V lost 4 bases to trimming and J lost 4 bases; unmatched junction nucleotides: 8. Germline V lookup: CDR1 LNHDA, CDR2 SQIVND (reference sequence). The CDR3, as DNA: TGTGCCAGTAGTACTCAGACAGGGGCGAGCTATGGCTACACCTTC. Protein product: CASSTQTGASYGYTF.

This chain uses TRBV15 with TRBJ2-3; 11 bases line up with TRBD2. The CDR3 covers 15 residues. In germline, CDR1 is LNHNV, CDR2 YYDKDF (reference sequence). V lost 2 bases, J lost 4 bases, and 2 bases stayed unmatched. The CDR3 here is CATSRRGLAADTQYF. CDR3 coding DNA: TGTGCCACCAGCAGACGGGGACTAGCGGCAGATACGCAGTATTTT.

This clone was seen more than once but under ten times. The V gene is TRBV10-1, the J gene TRBJ2-2, with 7 bases lining up with TRBD1. Germline V gives CDR1 WNHNN, CDR2 SYGVQD (reference sequence). This CDR3 comprises 15 residues. Unmatched junction bases numbered 6, after V lost 4 bases and J lost 4 bases. The CDR3 loop is CASSAGTAVTGELFF. The CDR3 bases are TGCGCCAGCAGTGCCGGGACAGCGGTCACCGGGGAGCTGTTTTTT.

V usage is TRBV9 and J usage is TRBJ2-1; TRBD2 matches 10 bases. This CDR3 contains 17 residues. Trimming took 0 bases from V and 0 from J; bases not matched to a gene: 3. Germline loops: CDR1 SGDLS, CDR2 YYNGEE. CDR3 DNA sequence: TGTGCCAGCAGCGTAGAACTAGCGGGGAGCTCCTACAATGAGCAGTTCTTC. This sequence encodes CASSVELAGSSYNEQFF.

The gene calls are TRBV5-1 and TRBJ1-5; the D gene is possibly TRBD1 (5 bases). CDR3 length equals 15 residues. The germline gives CDR1 SGHRS, CDR2 YFSETQ. V lost 4 bases, J lost 5 bases, and 16 bases lay in between. The CDR3 sequence is CASSPGGGGDQPQHF. For the CDR3, the DNA is TGCGCCAGCAGCCCGGGGGGTGGAGGGGATCAGCCCCAGCATTTT.

This chain links TRBV7-8 with TRBJ1-4; D is unresolved. The CDR3 runs 15 residues. CDR1 and CDR2 (germline): SGHVS, FQNEAQ. V was cut by 0 bases and J by 4 bases, with 9 bases left in between. In DNA, the CDR3 is TGTGCCAGCAGCTTAGCCGCGGGATATAATGAAAAACTGTTTTTT. Residues: CASSLAAGYNEKLFF.

The chain uses TRBV19 and TRBJ2-3; maybe TRBD1 (6 bases). CDR1 is LNHDA, CDR2 SQIVND, per germline (reference sequence). This CDR3 comprises 14 residues. V was clipped by 1 base and J by 5 bases, with 10 bases between them. The CDR3 DNA reads as TGTGCCAGTAGTATAGGTCAGGGGAGAGATACGCAGTATTTT. Translation: CASSIGQGRDTQYF.

V gene TRBV15 combines with J gene TRBJ2-1; TRBD2 agrees at 7 bases. The germline CDR1 and CDR2 sequences are LNHNV and YYDKDF (reference sequence). Trimming cost V 0 bases and J 9 bases; bases outside gene matches: 5. This CDR3 comprises 14 residues. The CDR3 DNA follows: TGTGCCACCAGCAGAGATACGGGAGGAAGTGAGCAGTTCTTC. Amino acid sequence: CATSRDTGGSEQFF.

This sequence joins TRBV3-1 (or the pseudogene TRBV3-2) and TRBJ2-1; tentatively, D is TRBD1 (5 bases). Trimming took 4 bases from V and 3 from J, leaving 13 bases between them. Germline loops: CDR1 LGHDT, CDR2 YNNKEL (reference sequence). The CDR3 consists of 15 residues. The CDR3 is CASSLTGQGYNEQFF. DNA for the CDR3: TGTGCCAGCAGCCTAACCGGACAAGGCTACAATGAGCAGTTCTTC.

The chain has TRBV12-5 and TRBJ2-1; maybe TRBD2 (7 bases). The CDR3 sequence is 14 residues long. CDR1 is LGHNT, CDR2 FRNRAP, per germline. Trimming took off 0 bases at V and 10 bases at J, with 13 bases between the two ends. The CDR3 coding sequence is TGTGCTAGTGGTTTGGTAGGGGGGGGATGGGAGCAGTTCTTC. Translating gives CASGLVGGGWEQFF.